Listed below are T cell receptor beta chains from one sample, sequenced in a study of CXCR3-negative and CXCR3-positive naive CD8 T cells. With the 5' RACE reads reprocessed, TCRdb shows one record per CDR3 protein and no DNA. This sample contains approximately 56,000 distinct CDR3 sequences. The source material was naive CXCR3- CD8+ T cells from blood. These receptors all come from a human donor in good health. Some clones in this sample may be carry-over from other donors' samples. Each CDR3 is given with its conserved first and last residue. The size entry is marked missing in some rows and otherwise reads once, few, many or a size class.

v_call	j_call	clone_size	cdr3_aa
TRBV14	TRBJ2-7	medium-sized	CASSRWERSSYEQYF
TRBV6-2/TRBV6-3	TRBJ1-5	-	CASSCEGDSNQPQHF
TRBV10-3	TRBJ2-7	medium-sized	CAISEGTGPGEQYF
TRBV7-9	TRBJ1-1	-	CASTIAGLEAFF
TRBV28	TRBJ1-2	-	CASSLDSAPPWGYTF
TRBV28	TRBJ2-7	-	CASNAGSYEQYF
TRBV6-6	TRBJ2-1	-	CASSFSRNYNEQFF
TRBV29-1	TRBJ2-1	-	CSVDTSDNEQFF
TRBV11-3	TRBJ1-5	-	CASSRRLLWFQPQHF
TRBV7-6	TRBJ1-2	-	CASSQGQGLYGYTF
TRBV4-3	TRBJ2-7	-	CASSQDRDRVSYEQYF
TRBV28	TRBJ2-5	-	CASRLFGETQYF
TRBV6-5	TRBJ1-1	-	CASSYFGTGSTEAFF
TRBV14	TRBJ2-1	-	CASSPYADTNEQFF
TRBV3-1	TRBJ2-3	-	CASSPLRRCTDTQYF
TRBV5-1	TRBJ2-7	-	CASSPYGREAAYEQYF
TRBV15	TRBJ2-2	-	CATSRDRALNTGELFF
TRBV20-1	TRBJ2-3	-	CSVSGPLNTDTQYF
TRBV12-3/TRBV12-4	TRBJ2-3	-	CASSFLPDTDTQYF
TRBV6-2/TRBV6-3	TRBJ1-6	-	CASSHQPGTDSMSSPLHF